Sequencing of this TCR beta chain was carried out in a study of blood T cell repertoires in COVID-19. This CDR3 has 14 amino acids. CDR1 is SGHNT, CDR2 YENEEA, per germline. The ends were cut back, 5 bases at V and 0 bases at J, with 11 bases in the middle. Generated by immunoSEQ multiplex PCR, the TCRdb table keeps only in-frame clones and is missing some. This sample yields 380,000 or so clones, of which 80% to 90% are seen a single time; under 8.5% belongs to the top ten. The chain employs TRBV11-3 and TRBJ2-7; TRBD2 might be the D (5 bases). The source material was peripheral blood. The sequence was collected from a woman in her sixties with COVID-19, enrolled during active disease. In nucleotides, the CDR3 is TGTGCCAGCAGCGTGAGAGGGAGCTCCTACGAGCAGTACTTC. It is translated as CASSVRGSSYEQYF.